What follows are 32 T cell receptor beta chains derived from one specimen sequenced in a study of blood T cell repertoires in COVID-19. Profiled with immunoSEQ multiplex PCR; TCRdb holds only in-frame clones, not every one. The sample shows about 150,000 clones, roughly 90% of them seen only once. Sample: peripheral blood. These receptors originate from a human donor in a cohort sampled during active COVID-19.

This clone was seen only once. The V and J genes are TRBV5-5 and TRBJ2-3, with D tentatively TRBD2 (5 bases). The CDR3 extends over 17 amino acids. Trimming left V 4 bases short and J 0 bases short, with 18 bases between. Germline V gene data show CDR1 as SGHKS and CDR2 as YYEKEE (reference sequence). This CDR3 reads CASSIGVGPPSTDTQYF. DNA of the CDR3: TGTGCCAGCAGCATCGGGGTAGGACCCCCTAGCACAGATACGCAGTATTTT.

This rearrangement joins TRBV7-9 to TRBJ1-2; D may be TRBD1 (5 bases). V gave up 5 bases and J gave up 8 bases, with 12 bases separating them. This CDR3 contains 12 residues. CDR1 and CDR2 from the germline V gene are SEHNR and FQNEAQ (reference sequence). The CDR3 coding sequence is TGTGCCAGCAGCGCGGGGGGTAGAGGCTACACCTTC. It translates to CASSAGGRGYTF.

The J gene is TRBJ1-4, the V gene TRBV12-3 or TRBV12-4; D gene uncertain. Trimming left V 3 bases short and J 8 bases short, with 10 bases between. The CDR3 contains 13 residues. In DNA, the CDR3 is TGTGCCAGCAGTTTCGGGTTCTACGAAAAACTGTTTTTT. It codes for CASSFGFYEKLFF.

Points on this clone: This may be a read error, as it is one base from a much larger clone. CDR3 loop: CASSLGQNTEAFF. The CDR3 nucleotides are TGTGCCAGCAGCTTAGGACAGAACACTGAAGCTTTCTTT. The V and J genes are TRBV7-8 and TRBJ1-1; D uncertain. Trimming took off 1 base at V and 1 base at J, with 4 bases between the two ends. Germline lookup yields CDR1 SGHVS and CDR2 FQNEAQ. CDR3 length: 13 amino acids.

The V call is TRBV10-3, the J call TRBJ1-1; 8 bases match TRBD1. Trimming cost V 5 bases and J 3 bases; bases outside gene matches: 11. This CDR3 is built from 16 residues. In germline, CDR1 is ENHRY, CDR2 SYGVKD. The CDR3 spells CAISPRTGFGDTEAFF. CDR3 bases: TGTGCCATCAGTCCACGGACAGGGTTCGGGGACACTGAAGCTTTCTTT.

The chain has TRBV15 and TRBJ1-1; D possibly corresponds to TRBD1 (6 bases). The germline V and J ends were trimmed by 2 bases and 7 bases, with 17 bases remaining between them. The CDR3 loop spans 15 amino acids. Per the germline V gene, CDR1 is LNHNV and CDR2 is YYDKDF (reference sequence). The CDR3 bases are TGTGCCACCAGCAGATCCGCTGGGGGCTGGGTTGAAGCTTTCTTT. The encoded protein is CATSRSAGGWVEAFF.

J is TRBJ2-7 and V is TRBV5-1, with a tentative D call TRBD1 (7 bases). The CDR3 sequence is 13 residues long. Germline loops: CDR1 SGHRS, CDR2 YFSETQ. Deletions cut 4 bases from V and 2 bases from J, with 10 bases between. CDR3 region: CASSAGQTYEQYF. DNA of the CDR3: TGCGCCAGCAGCGCGGGACAGACCTACGAGCAGTACTTC.

This clone was seen at least ten times. The chain joins TRBV27 to TRBJ2-1, with TRBD2 matching 11 bases. This CDR3 contains 15 residues. The V segment lost 1 base and the J segment 8 bases; nucleotides outside the gene matches: 4. Germline CDR1 and CDR2: MNHEY and SMNVEV (reference sequence). CDR3 in DNA: TGTGCCAGCAGTTTATTTAGCGGGGGGGGTTATGAGCAGTTCTTC. Protein: CASSLFSGGGYEQFF.

In its sample, this clone was seen many times. The V gene is TRBV4-3, the J gene TRBJ2-3; 11 bases are a match to TRBD2. CDR1 and CDR2 (germline): LGHNA, YSLEER. With V trimmed by 3 bases and J by 1 base, 3 bases remained unmatched. This CDR3 is 16 amino acids long. The CDR3 region is CASSHQLAGGTDTQYF. In nucleotides, the CDR3 is TGCGCCAGCAGCCACCAACTAGCGGGGGGCACAGATACGCAGTATTTT.

This chain uses TRBV5-1 with TRBJ2-1, with a weak D call TRBD1 (6 bases). The ends were cut back, 3 bases at V and 0 bases at J, with 13 bases in the middle. CDR3 size: 16 residues. Germline assignment: CDR1 SGHRS and CDR2 YFSETQ. This CDR3 is CASSSEGVSSYNEQFF. CDR3 DNA sequence: TGCGCCAGCAGCTCAGAGGGGGTGAGCTCCTACAATGAGCAGTTCTTC.

This clone was observed once. The chain carries TRBV5-1 and TRBJ2-7, with TRBD1 as a possible D gene (6 bases). This CDR3 is built from 14 residues. The V gene's germline CDR1 is SGHRS and CDR2 YFSETQ. The V end was cut by 2 bases, the J end by 3 bases, with 12 bases between. CDR3 amino acids: CASSFGQGFYEQYF. CDR3 nucleotide sequence: TGCGCCAGCAGCTTCGGTCAGGGGTTCTACGAGCAGTACTTC. The whole variable domain, remainder taken from reference TRBV5-1 and TRBJ2-7, is KAGVTQTPRYLIKTRGQQVTLSCSPISGHRSVSWYQQTPGQGLQFLFEYFSETQRNKGNFPGRFSGRQFSNSRSEMNVSTLELGDSALYLCASSFGQGFYEQYFGPGTRLTVT.

This chain links TRBV7-9 with TRBJ2-5, with 7 nucleotides matching TRBD1. The CDR3 has 16 residues. The germline gives CDR1 SEHNR, CDR2 FQNEAQ (reference sequence). V shed 5 bases and J 2 bases; nucleotides not matched to a gene: 11. This chain's CDR3 is CASSPHRDSVQETQYF. The CDR3 DNA reads as TGTGCCAGCAGCCCGCACCGGGACAGTGTGCAAGAGACCCAGTACTTC.

The chain couples TRBV10-3 to TRBJ2-3; 10 positions match TRBD1. The CDR3 loop spans 16 amino acids. Germline CDR1 and CDR2: ENHRY and SYGVKD. J was trimmed by 1 base and V by 10 bases; bases with no gene match: 11. CDR3 loop: CATRTGGAVGTDTQYF. The CDR3 nucleotides are TGTGCCACCCGGACAGGGGGGGCAGTCGGCACAGATACGCAGTATTTT.

The V call is TRBV11-2, the J call TRBJ2-3; 8 bases map to TRBD2. The length of the CDR3 is 17 residues. Germline values: CDR1 SGHAT, CDR2 FQNNGV. The J segment lost 0 bases and the V segment lost 2 bases, leaving 7 bases of the junction unmatched. The CDR3 DNA reads TGTGCCAGCAGCTTATTTCGACTAGCGAGTAGCACAGATACGCAGTATTTT. It yields the protein CASSLFRLASSTDTQYF.

The genes are TRBV7-2 and TRBJ2-3, with D perhaps matching TRBD2 (5 bases). The CDR3 has 13 amino acids. Germline assignment: CDR1 SGHTA and CDR2 FQGNSA. V was cut by 5 bases and J by 4 bases, with 10 bases left in between. The CDR3, as DNA: TGTGCCAGCAGCGCCCTTAGCGCAGATACGCAGTATTTT. Its translation is CASSALSADTQYF.

The chain employs TRBV28 and TRBJ1-1; D is ambiguous. The CDR3 extends over 11 amino acids. V shed 2 bases and J shed 8 bases, with 6 bases lying between them. Germline CDR1 and CDR2: MDHEN and SYDVKM. In DNA, the CDR3 is TGTGCCAGCAGTTTACCTAAGGAAGCTTTCTTT. Its translation: CASSLPKEAFF. The full variable domain, with the rest looked up from reference TRBV28 and TRBJ1-1, is DVKVTQSSRYLVKRTGEKVFLECVQDMDHENMFWYRQDPGLGLRLIYFSYDVKMKEKGDIPEGYSVSREKKERFSLILESASTNQTSMYLCASSLPKEAFFGQGTRLTVV.

This CDR3 is CASSQFASGSYGNEQFF. The CDR3 DNA sequence: TGTGCCAGCAGCCAGTTTGCTAGCGGATCCTACGGGAATGAGCAGTTCTTC. V and J are TRBV3-1 (or the pseudogene TRBV3-2) and TRBJ2-1; 7 bases are shared with TRBD2. The germline V gene has CDR1 LGHDT and CDR2 YNNKEL (reference sequence). The CDR3 is 17 amino acids. J lost 7 bases, V lost 3 bases, and 15 bases had no gene match.

The gene calls are TRBV6-2 or TRBV6-3 and TRBJ2-7; D is possibly TRBD1 (5 bases). This CDR3 is 14 amino acids long. CDR1 and CDR2 from the germline V gene are MNHEY and SVGEGT. The V end lost 2 bases, the J end lost 3 bases, and 11 bases lay between the germline ends. The CDR3 coding sequence is TGTGCCAGCAGTTACAGGGGTCTCGGCTACGAGCAGTACTTC. It specifies CASSYRGLGYEQYF.

This clone is a singleton in its sample. The DNA for the CDR3 is TGTGCCAGCAGCCACGATGCCGGGAACACCGGGGAGCTGTTTTTT. As protein: CASSHDAGNTGELFF. The chain combines TRBV6-6 with TRBJ2-2, with D hard to call. Trimming removed 6 bases from V and 1 base from J, with 12 bases in between. This CDR3 region has 15 residues. CDR1 MNHNY and CDR2 SVGAGI come from the germline V gene (reference sequence).

The V call is TRBV6-6, the J call TRBJ1-1; 8 nucleotides agree with TRBD1. Germline assignment: CDR1 MNHNY and CDR2 SVGAGI (reference sequence). The CDR3 has 13 residues. After removal of 8 bases from V and 8 bases from J, the junction contained 10 bases not matched to a gene. The CDR3 DNA reads TGTGCCAGCCTACCCCCTCAGGGGGCGGAAGCTTTCTTT. Translating gives CASLPPQGAEAFF.

The chain uses TRBV7-2 and TRBJ2-1, with 8 bases matching TRBD2. The CDR3 contains 16 residues. Per germline, CDR1 SGHTA and CDR2 FQGNSA. The ends lost 5 bases at V and 10 bases at J; junction bases unmatched: 16. Here the CDR3 DNA reads TGTGCCAGCAGCGTCGTCTCAGCGGGGGCCCTGGGGGAGCAGTTCTTC. The encoded protein is CASSVVSAGALGEQFF.

J is TRBJ1-1 and V is TRBV27; the D is unclear. This CDR3 comprises 16 residues. Germline V gene sequence: CDR1 MNHEY, CDR2 SMNVEV (reference sequence). V was clipped by 5 bases and J by 1 base, with 17 bases between them. The CDR3 region has the DNA TGTGCCAGCAGTCCCTTAGAACTAGTTAGGAACACTGAAGCTTTCTTT. Its translation: CASSPLELVRNTEAFF.

This sequence joins TRBV5-1 and TRBJ1-2; TRBD1 might be the D (5 bases). Germline assignment: CDR1 SGHRS and CDR2 YFSETQ. This CDR3 spans 14 amino acids. The V gene lost 3 bases and the J gene lost 4 bases, with 13 bases spanning the gap. DNA for the CDR3: TGCGCCAGCAGCTCCGGGACTATAGCCTATGGCTACACCTTC. Amino acids: CASSSGTIAYGYTF. The entire variable domain, with the rest obtained from reference TRBV5-1 and TRBJ1-2, is as follows: KAGVTQTPRYLIKTRGQQVTLSCSPISGHRSVSWYQQTPGQGLQFLFEYFSETQRNKGNFPGRFSGRQFSNSRSEMNVSTLELGDSALYLCASSSGTIAYGYTFGSGTRLTVV.

J is TRBJ1-2 and V is TRBV30; D may be TRBD1 (6 bases). The germline gives CDR1 GTSNPN, CDR2 SVGIG (reference sequence). The CDR3 is 14 residues long. Deletions cut 2 bases from V and 8 bases from J, with 18 bases between. The DNA of the CDR3 is TGTGCCTGGAGTCCAGGGGCAGATACGGGAGGCTACACCTTC. Amino acid sequence: CAWSPGADTGGYTF.

In this sample, this clone turned up a few times. The V gene is TRBV27, the J gene TRBJ2-7; a possible D gene is TRBD2 (6 bases). With 2 bases removed from V and 5 bases from J, the gap between germline ends came to 13 bases. CDR3 length: 14 amino acids. Looked up from germline, CDR1 is MNHEY and CDR2 is SMNVEV (reference sequence). CDR3 nucleotides: TGTGCCAGCAGTTTAGCGGCGGAGGGTGACGAGCAGTACTTC. It codes for CASSLAAEGDEQYF.

CDR3: CASSLAARGTEAFF. The CDR3 coding sequence is TGCGCCAGCAGCTTGGCGGCCCGGGGGACTGAAGCTTTCTTT. The chain is built from TRBV5-1 and TRBJ1-1; perhaps TRBD1 as D (5 bases). CDR3 length equals 14 residues. From germline, CDR1 is SGHRS and CDR2 YFSETQ. V lost 0 bases to trimming and J lost 5 bases, with 11 bases between them.

The J gene is TRBJ2-3, the V gene TRBV6-1; 9 bases are a match to TRBD2. Losses at the gene ends were 2 bases for V and 2 bases for J; bases not matched to a gene: 5. The CDR3 is 16 residues long. Germline loops: CDR1 MNHNS, CDR2 SASEGT. CDR3 nucleotide sequence: TGTGCCAGCAGTGAACGTCTAGCGGGGCTCACAGATACGCAGTATTTT. Its translation: CASSERLAGLTDTQYF.

This rearrangement joins TRBV10-3 to TRBJ1-6, with 9 bases aligning to TRBD1. The length of the CDR3 is 17 residues. Germline CDR1 ENHRY, CDR2 SYGVKD. Trimming cost V 1 base and J 7 bases; bases outside gene matches: 8. This chain's CDR3 is CAISELNRGQSNSPLHF. In DNA, the CDR3 is TGTGCCATCAGTGAGTTGAACAGGGGGCAGTCGAATTCACCCCTCCACTTT.

This chain uses TRBV18 with TRBJ1-1, with a weak D call TRBD1 (5 bases). Trimming pared 2 bases from V and 4 bases from J, leaving 20 bases between. This CDR3 contains 17 residues. The germline V gene has CDR1 KGHSH and CDR2 LQKENI. The CDR3 DNA reads as TGTGCCAGCTCACCATCCCTCCAGGGTTTTAGTCGCACTGAAGCTTTCTTT. It specifies CASSPSLQGFSRTEAFF.

V and J are TRBV4-2 and TRBJ2-5, with 9 bases fitting TRBD2. CDR3 length: 15 residues. The trim removed 1 base at V and 2 bases at J, leaving 2 bases unmatched. CDR1 is LGHNA and CDR2 is YNFKEQ in the germline V gene. The CDR3 DNA sequence: TGTGCCAGCAGCCAAGTGCGGGGGGGGCAAGAGACCCAGTACTTC. Residues: CASSQVRGGQETQYF.

V is TRBV4-1 and J is TRBJ2-7, with a possible D match to TRBD1 (6 bases). The CDR3 spans 13 residues. Trimming removed 3 bases at V and 4 bases at J, with 10 bases between. Germline V gene lookup returns CDR1 MGHRA and CDR2 YSYEKL. The CDR3 DNA reads TGCGCCAGCAGCCACCCAGGACAGTACGAGCAGTACTTC. It yields the protein CASSHPGQYEQYF.

V usage is TRBV18 and J usage is TRBJ2-2; perhaps TRBD2 as D (6 bases). Germline CDR1 is KGHSH and CDR2 is LQKENI. The CDR3 runs 16 residues. V was shortened by 1 base and J by 1 base, with 10 bases between the two germline ends. The CDR3 nucleotides read TGTGCCAGCTCACCACGGGCGGGAAGGAACACCGGGGAGCTGTTTTTT. This gives the protein CASSPRAGRNTGELFF.